This T cell receptor beta chain derives from a study of T cell changes during pregnancy in multiple sclerosis (dated by TCRdb to about 2019). Regarding the study in general: Changes in the T cell repertoire over the course of pregnancy were examined in this study in women with multiple sclerosis.

Based on the germline V gene (reference sequence), the CDR1 and CDR2 sequences are LNHDA and SQIVND. V is reduced by 1 base and J by 3 bases, leaving a spacing of 7 bases between them. Taken from cysteine to phenylalanine, the CDR3 has 13 residues. Only the CDR3 region is kept as DNA, spanning 39 bases read in frame from base 1. The method behind the library was the immunoSEQ multiplex PCR assay. TCRdb carries this immuneACCESS record with in-frame sequences only. Its versions omit some clonotypes, under half of them owing to an unresolved V gene in the studies checked, with the rest unexplained. The sample yields 40,000 or so clones; 92% were counted once. The ten largest clones represent around 6% of the sample. Notes on this clone: Its antigen specificity is not known. Base quality data are lacking; no much larger clone is found one base away.

The specimen comprised CD8+ T cells from peripheral blood mononuclear cells, sampled in the third trimester of pregnancy. This sequence originates from a female donor with multiple sclerosis, enrolled in a pregnancy study. The receptor chain draws on TRBV19 and TRBJ2-7, with an unclear D gene assignment. DNA sequence: TGTGCCAGTAGTATAGGTACCAGCTACGAGCAGTACTTC. It encodes CASSIGTSYEQYF.